This is a list of T cell receptor beta chains from one sample in a study of Graves' ophthalmopathy and Graves' hyperthyroidism. TCRdb re-called the multiplex PCR reads through MiXCR, storing one row per CDR3 protein. The sample consists of 300,000 to 400,000 distinct CDR3 sequences, roughly 15% of them appearing once. Sample: peripheral blood. The receptors originated from an adult man with Graves' ophthalmopathy. CDR3s include the opening cysteine and the closing phenylalanine or tryptophan. Each record gives: clone size, J gene, D gene, V gene, CDR3 protein, CDR3 DNA. The D gene is left open where the match is weak. The size of a clone is reported for some rows only, either as once, few or many, or as a class for expanded clones.

clone_size: many
j_call: TRBJ1-2
d_call: TRBD1
v_call: TRBV28
cdr3_aa: CASSSYPTTGGIDGYTF
cdr3_nt: TGTGCCAGCAGTTCCTACCCGACGACAGGGGGCATAGATGGCTACACCTTC

clone_size: many
j_call: TRBJ1-1
d_call: NA
v_call: TRBV19
cdr3_aa: CASSMTYVRFNTEAFF
cdr3_nt: TGTGCCAGTAGTATGACGTACGTCAGGTTTAACACTGAAGCTTTCTTT

clone_size: few
j_call: TRBJ2-5
d_call: NA
v_call: TRBV6-1
cdr3_aa: CASSVTQGGETQYF
cdr3_nt: TGTGCCAGCAGTGTAACACAGGGTGGTGAGACCCAGTACTTC

clone_size: many
j_call: TRBJ2-7
d_call: NA
v_call: TRBV6-1
cdr3_aa: CASSKEMSDRQYF
cdr3_nt: TGTGCCAGCAGTAAAGAAATGTCCGACAGACAGTACTTC

clone_size: many
j_call: TRBJ2-1
d_call: NA
v_call: TRBV6-2/TRBV6-3
cdr3_aa: CASTQDSFNEQFF
cdr3_nt: TGTGCCAGCACCCAGGACAGCTTTAATGAGCAGTTCTTC

clone_size: NA
j_call: TRBJ1-2
d_call: NA
v_call: TRBV12-3/TRBV12-4
cdr3_aa: CASSETPIIERGEF
cdr3_nt: TGTGCCAGCAGTGAGACGCCGATCATCGAACGTGGAGAATTC

clone_size: many
j_call: TRBJ2-2
d_call: TRBD1
v_call: TRBV20-1
cdr3_aa: CSAPGQGYTGELFF
cdr3_nt: TGCAGTGCACCGGGACAGGGTTACACCGGGGAGCTGTTTTTT

clone_size: many
j_call: TRBJ1-2
d_call: NA
v_call: TRBV5-1
cdr3_aa: CASSLDGTHTF
cdr3_nt: TGCGCCAGCAGCTTGGATGGCACCCATACCTTC

clone_size: NA
j_call: TRBJ2-2
d_call: NA
v_call: TRBV7-9
cdr3_aa: CAWARLNTGELFF
cdr3_nt: TGTGCCTGGGCCCGACTGAACACCGGGGAGCTGTTTTTT

clone_size: many
j_call: TRBJ2-2
d_call: NA
v_call: TRBV9
cdr3_aa: CASSVVGEPGELFF
cdr3_nt: TGTGCCAGCAGCGTAGTGGGGGAACCCGGGGAGCTGTTTTTT

clone_size: many
j_call: TRBJ1-1
d_call: NA
v_call: TRBV12-3/TRBV12-4
cdr3_aa: CASKVKWVTEAFF
cdr3_nt: TGTGCCAGCAAAGTAAAGTGGGTCACTGAAGCTTTCTTT

clone_size: many
j_call: TRBJ1-1
d_call: NA
v_call: TRBV3-1
cdr3_aa: CASSQGWSSTEAFF
cdr3_nt: TGTGCCAGCAGCCAAGGATGGAGTAGCACTGAAGCTTTCTTT

clone_size: many
j_call: TRBJ2-5
d_call: NA
v_call: TRBV9
cdr3_aa: CASSVRQGRETQYF
cdr3_nt: TGTGCCAGCAGCGTACGGCAGGGAAGAGAGACCCAGTACTTC

clone_size: many
j_call: TRBJ1-2
d_call: TRBD1
v_call: TRBV11-2
cdr3_aa: CASSRTWTGGSNYGYTF
cdr3_nt: TGTGCCAGCAGCCGGACCTGGACAGGGGGATCTAACTATGGCTACACCTTC

clone_size: NA
j_call: TRBJ1-5
d_call: TRBD1
v_call: TRBV28
cdr3_aa: CASSRDREVQPQHF
cdr3_nt: TGTGCCAGCAGTCGGGACAGGGAGGTACAGCCCCAGCATTTT

clone_size: NA
j_call: TRBJ2-7
d_call: TRBD2
v_call: TRBV20-1
cdr3_aa: CSASSRGGPYEQYF
cdr3_nt: TGCAGTGCTAGTTCGCGGGGGGGTCCCTACGAGCAGTACTTC

clone_size: many
j_call: TRBJ2-5
d_call: TRBD1
v_call: TRBV19
cdr3_aa: CASSTDRLESAQYF
cdr3_nt: TGTGCCAGTAGTACGGACAGGTTGGAATCGGCCCAGTACTTC

clone_size: many
j_call: TRBJ2-2
d_call: TRBD2
v_call: TRBV7-2
cdr3_aa: CASSFSRAGAGELFF
cdr3_nt: TGTGCCAGCAGCTTCTCCCGGGCGGGGGCCGGGGAGCTGTTTTTT

clone_size: many
j_call: TRBJ1-5
d_call: NA
v_call: TRBV20-1
cdr3_aa: CSGTGAPNNQPQHF
cdr3_nt: TGCAGTGGGACGGGGGCCCCTAACAATCAGCCCCAGCATTTT

clone_size: few
j_call: TRBJ2-7
d_call: NA
v_call: TRBV30
cdr3_aa: CAWSVLDGGEQYF
cdr3_nt: TGTGCCTGGAGTGTACTTGACGGGGGCGAGCAGTACTTC

clone_size: many
j_call: TRBJ2-5
d_call: TRBD1
v_call: TRBV5-6
cdr3_aa: CASSSLRGRETQYF
cdr3_nt: TGTGCCAGCAGCAGCCTGAGGGGGCGGGAGACCCAGTACTTC

clone_size: many
j_call: TRBJ1-6
d_call: NA
v_call: TRBV6-5
cdr3_aa: CASSYSPTVYNSPLHF
cdr3_nt: TGTGCCAGCAGTTACTCGCCGACAGTCTATAATTCACCCCTCCACTTT

clone_size: few
j_call: TRBJ2-5
d_call: NA
v_call: TRBV3-1
cdr3_aa: CASSQVADGDGETQYF
cdr3_nt: TGTGCCAGCAGCCAAGTAGCAGACGGGGATGGAGAGACCCAGTACTTC

clone_size: many
j_call: TRBJ2-7
d_call: TRBD2
v_call: TRBV25-1
cdr3_aa: CASSGLGGSSYEQYF
cdr3_nt: TGTGCCAGCAGCGGACTCGGCGGGAGCTCCTACGAGCAGTACTTC

clone_size: many
j_call: TRBJ2-5
d_call: TRBD1
v_call: TRBV24-1
cdr3_aa: CATSDLPTGISQETQYF
cdr3_nt: TGTGCCACCAGTGATCTGCCGACAGGGATAAGCCAAGAGACCCAGTACTTC

clone_size: many
j_call: TRBJ1-3
d_call: NA
v_call: TRBV6-5
cdr3_aa: CASSLQATGNTIYF
cdr3_nt: TGTGCCAGCAGTCTACAGGCAACCGGAAACACCATATATTTT

clone_size: many
j_call: TRBJ2-7
d_call: NA
v_call: TRBV6-1
cdr3_aa: CASSDPRGSLSYEQYF
cdr3_nt: TGTGCCAGCAGTGATCCACGGGGCTCGCTCTCCTACGAGCAGTACTTC